This T cell receptor (beta chain) was sequenced for a study of blood T cell repertoires in COVID-19. Study-level information: T cells, B-cell-depleted T cells, or PBMCs supplied cDNA or gDNA.

Germline V gives CDR1 SGHRS, CDR2 YFSETQ. The CDR3 length is 15 residues. With 2 bases clipped from V and 5 bases from J, the junction kept 6 bases outside the gene matches. Original analysis: Amplifying reference gene primers gave estimates of nucleated cell counts. Produced via immunoSEQ multiplex PCR; TCRdb's table is partial and in-frame only. V and J calls and clone size are as listed in that table; D and trimming were resolved from the DNA. The table includes 240,000 or so clones, 88% detected once. The sample consisted of peripheral blood. This TCR was sampled from a woman in her 30s with acute or convalescent COVID-19. The J gene is TRBJ2-3, the V gene TRBV5-1; 9 bases agree with TRBD2. The CDR3 DNA sequence: TGCGCCAGCAGCTTTGGGGGAGCGGGAGGAGATACGCAGTATTTT. Protein product: CASSFGGAGGDTQYF.